The 23 T cell receptor beta chains below all came from one sample that was sequenced in a study of PD-1 blockade in classical Hodgkin lymphoma. Time point specified: cycle 4 day 1 (C4D1), after six to seven weeks of nivolumab. Each patient's relapse followed autologous stem cell transplantation, and brentuximab vedotin exposure varied. Generated by immunoSEQ multiplex PCR, the TCRdb table keeps only in-frame clones and is missing some. The data contain some 50,000 clones, about 76% of them seen just once; the ten biggest clones take up around 12%. The material was peripheral blood mononuclear cells (PBMCs), obtained before the fourth cycle of nivolumab. Receptors originate from a human donor with classical Hodgkin lymphoma.

V is TRBV9 and J is TRBJ2-7, with D possibly matching TRBD1 (5 bases). CDR1 and CDR2 (germline): SGDLS, YYNGEE. This CDR3 spans 15 amino acids. V gave up 2 bases and J gave up 2 bases, with 14 bases separating them. CDR3 region: CASSVNPQGPYEQYF. CDR3 nucleotide sequence: TGTGCCAGCAGCGTTAACCCCCAGGGCCCCTACGAGCAGTACTTC.

The V and J genes are TRBV5-6 and TRBJ2-1, with 11 bases lining up with TRBD2. The J segment lost 8 bases and the V segment lost 2 bases, leaving 15 bases of the junction unmatched. From germline, CDR1 is SGHDT and CDR2 YYEEEE. The length of the CDR3 is 18 residues. The CDR3 protein is CASSFGPGRLAGHDEQFF. CDR3 DNA sequence: TGTGCCAGCAGCTTCGGTCCAGGGAGACTAGCGGGACACGATGAGCAGTTCTTC.

V is TRBV2 and J is TRBJ2-7; D is perhaps TRBD1 (5 bases). Germline lookup yields CDR1 SNHLY and CDR2 FYNNEI. This CDR3 has 13 amino acids. V lost 5 bases and J lost 3, with 11 bases in between. The CDR3 protein is CASSPEQGYEQYF. The DNA of the CDR3 is TGTGCCAGCAGTCCCGAGCAGGGCTACGAGCAGTACTTC.

The chain employs TRBV5-1 and TRBJ1-1; 7 bases map to TRBD1. Losses at the gene ends were 4 bases for V and 0 bases for J; bases not matched to a gene: 9. The CDR3 spans 16 residues. Germline CDR1 reads SGHRS; CDR2 reads YFSETQ. CDR3 residues: CASSPRTGMMNTEAFF. The CDR3 DNA is TGCGCCAGCAGCCCACGGACAGGAATGATGAACACTGAAGCTTTCTTT.

The chain employs TRBV11-3 and TRBJ2-7, with TRBD2 matching over 13 bases. J was trimmed by 5 bases and V by 4 bases; bases with no gene match: 11. The CDR3 runs 17 residues. Germline values: CDR1 SGHNT, CDR2 YENEEA. The CDR3 nucleotides are TGTGCCAGCAGCTCCGGAGGCTCGGGACTAGCGGGACACGAGCAGTACTTC. Translation gives CASSSGGSGLAGHEQYF.

The chain joins TRBV7-9 to TRBJ2-7; 7 bases agree with TRBD2. Germline loops: CDR1 SEHNR, CDR2 FQNEAQ (reference sequence). V was clipped by 3 bases and J by 3 bases; unmatched bases: 5. The CDR3 runs 14 residues. The CDR3 region is CASSFGLVLYEQYF. DNA of the CDR3: TGTGCCAGCAGCTTCGGACTAGTACTCTACGAGCAGTACTTC.

This clone came up a few times. This chain links TRBV6-5 with TRBJ2-7; D remains unclear. Looked up from germline, CDR1 is MNHEY and CDR2 is SVGAGI. The CDR3 is 13 residues long. The V gene lost 6 bases and the J gene lost 6 bases, with 15 bases spanning the gap. The CDR3 coding sequence is TGTGCCAGCAGACCCGCGAGTTTCTCCGAGCAGTACTTC. Its protein product is CASRPASFSEQYF.

The chain's CDR3 is CATPPWSQSNQPQHF. CDR3 coding DNA: TGTGCCACCCCCCCCTGGTCACAGAGCAATCAGCCCCAGCATTTT. The chain recombines TRBV15 with TRBJ1-5; D uncertain. There are 15 residues in the CDR3. The germline V gene encodes CDR1 LNHNV and CDR2 YYDKDF (reference sequence). V dropped 8 bases and J dropped 1 base, with 15 bases sitting between them.

The gene calls are TRBV6-1 and TRBJ1-4; no definite D call. The CDR3 spans 15 residues. Germline-derived CDR1 and CDR2 are MNHNS and SASEGT. V gave up 2 bases and J gave up 0 bases, with 7 bases separating them. Here the CDR3 reads CASSEQPATNEKLFF. In nucleotides, the CDR3 is TGTGCCAGCAGTGAACAGCCAGCAACTAATGAAAAACTGTTTTTT.

Note on this clone: The same CDR3 arises from other DNA sequences in this sample as well. The chain carries TRBV28 and TRBJ1-5; the match to TRBD1 covers 10 bases. Germline CDR1 and CDR2: MDHEN and SYDVKM. The CDR3 spans 15 residues. V lost 3 bases and J lost 6; bases outside the gene matches: 5. The CDR3 loop is CASSLGQGFRQPQHF. In nucleotides, the CDR3 is TGTGCCAGCAGTTTGGGACAGGGGTTTCGTCAGCCCCAGCATTTT.

The gene calls are TRBV2 and TRBJ2-3; no clear D gene. From germline, CDR1 is SNHLY and CDR2 FYNNEI. V lost 4 bases, J lost 0 bases, and 11 bases lay in between. The CDR3 covers 15 residues. This chain's CDR3 is CASSAGTHSTDTQYF. Written as DNA, the CDR3 is TGTGCCAGCAGTGCGGGCACTCATAGCACAGATACGCAGTATTTT.

This chain joins TRBV13 and TRBJ1-3; a possible D gene is TRBD1 (5 bases). Germline-derived CDR1 and CDR2 are PRHDT and FYEKMQ (reference sequence). V lost 0 bases to trimming and J lost 0 bases, with 12 bases between them. The CDR3 totals 17 residues. The CDR3 reads CASSLGLARDSGNTIYF. The CDR3, as DNA: TGTGCCAGCAGCTTAGGCCTCGCCAGGGACTCTGGAAACACCATATATTTT.

This clone was recorded many times. The chain recombines TRBV5-1 with TRBJ2-7; 7 nucleotides match TRBD2. J was trimmed by 5 bases and V by 0 bases; bases with no gene match: 8. This CDR3 spans 15 amino acids. Germline V CDR1 and CDR2: SGHRS, YFSETQ. CDR3 loop: CASSLGAGETHEQYF. CDR3 nucleotides: TGCGCCAGCAGCTTGGGGGCGGGAGAGACCCACGAGCAGTACTTC. The entire variable domain, with the rest obtained from reference TRBV5-1 and TRBJ2-7, is as follows: KAGVTQTPRYLIKTRGQQVTLSCSPISGHRSVSWYQQTPGQGLQFLFEYFSETQRNKGNFPGRFSGRQFSNSRSEMNVSTLELGDSALYLCASSLGAGETHEQYFGPGTRLTVT.

The V call is TRBV28, the J call TRBJ1-5; weak D call: TRBD1 (6 bases). Trimming cost V 6 bases and J 5 bases, with 17 bases left between them. The CDR3 has 15 amino acids. Germline V gives CDR1 MDHEN, CDR2 SYDVKM. The CDR3 nucleotides read TGTGCCAGCAGCTTGTCGTGGACAGCCTATCAGCCCCAGCATTTT. The encoded protein is CASSLSWTAYQPQHF.

The CDR3 DNA is TGTGCCAGCACCGTAGGAAGGGTAGGGAACACCTTC. Translated, it gives CASTVGRVGNTF. The chain carries TRBV6-1 and TRBJ1-2, with D hard to call. The CDR3 is 12 residues long. Germline V lookup: CDR1 MNHNS, CDR2 SASEGT. Trimming stripped 7 bases from V and 12 bases from J, with 18 bases between.

The chain couples TRBV9 to TRBJ2-1, with TRBD2 matching over 11 bases. The CDR3 sequence is 16 residues long. J gave up 2 bases and V 3 bases, and 4 bases lay outside the gene matches. CDR1 and CDR2 from the germline V gene are SGDLS and YYNGEE. CDR3 protein: CASSAIAGGAYNEQFF. For the CDR3, the DNA is TGTGCCAGCAGCGCCATAGCGGGAGGGGCCTACAATGAGCAGTTCTTC.

The chain has TRBV28 and TRBJ1-2, with D uncertain. Deletions cut 2 bases from V and 8 bases from J, with 12 bases between. The CDR3 is 13 amino acids. CDR1 and CDR2 (germline): MDHEN, SYDVKM. The CDR3 loop reads CASSLLRLGGYTF. The CDR3, as DNA: TGTGCCAGCAGTTTACTGCGACTAGGGGGCTACACCTTC.

The chain employs TRBV6-5 and TRBJ1-4; unclear D gene. Germline V CDR1 and CDR2: MNHEY, SVGAGI. Between the trimmed V and J ends, which lost 6 bases and 5 bases, there was a span of 13 bases. This CDR3 contains 14 residues. Written as DNA, the CDR3 is TGTGCCAGCAGGAGGGTCCGGCCCAATGAAAAACTGTTTTTT. It codes for CASRRVRPNEKLFF.

This clone was counted a single time. Written as DNA, the CDR3 is TGCGCCAGCAGAAAGGGAAAAGAGACCCAGTACTTC. It codes for CASRKGKETQYF. The chain uses TRBV4-3 and TRBJ2-5; the D is unclear. V was cut by 6 bases and J by 3 bases, with 8 bases left in between. Per germline, CDR1 LGHNA and CDR2 YSLEER. This CDR3 region has 12 residues.

The V call is TRBV5-8, the J call TRBJ2-1; 10 nucleotides line up with TRBD1. CDR3 length: 14 residues. V was pared by 9 bases and J by 8 bases, with 11 bases of the junction left unmatched. CDR1 and CDR2 (germline): SGHTS, YDEGEE. For the CDR3, the DNA is TGTGCCACCACTATGGGACAGGGGTTCGATGAGCAGTTCTTC. As protein: CATTMGQGFDEQFF.

The chain couples TRBV5-1 to TRBJ2-1, with D possibly called TRBD1 or TRBD2 (6 bases each). Trimming took off 0 bases at V and 3 bases at J, with 13 bases between the two ends. Germline V gene lookup returns CDR1 SGHRS and CDR2 YFSETQ. The CDR3 has 16 residues. The CDR3, as DNA: TGCGCCAGCAGCTTGGTATCGGGGGCTAACTACAATGAGCAGTTCTTC. Residues: CASSLVSGANYNEQFF.

This clone was counted only a few times. The chain has TRBV6-1 and TRBJ2-3, with D possibly TRBD1 on 6 matching bases. CDR3 length equals 15 residues. Germline V gene data show CDR1 as MNHNS and CDR2 as SASEGT. V was clipped by 3 bases and J by 3 bases, with 13 bases between them. The CDR3 spells CASSEARGSTDTQYF. The CDR3 bases are TGTGCCAGCAGTGAGGCCAGGGGATCGACAGATACGCAGTATTTT.

This chain links TRBV11-3 with TRBJ2-1, with 8 nucleotides matching TRBD1. The CDR3 is 12 residues long. Germline values: CDR1 SGHNT, CDR2 YENEEA. The V gene end was trimmed by 5 bases and the J gene end by 7 bases; junction bases not matched to a gene: 1. The chain's CDR3 is CASSRQGNEQFF. CDR3 sequence (DNA): TGTGCCAGCAGCCGACAGGGGAATGAGCAGTTCTTC.